The subject of this entry is one TCR beta chain. The source of the sample is a study of blood T cell repertoires in COVID-19. Profiled with immunoSEQ multiplex PCR; TCRdb holds only in-frame clones, not every one. This table holds around 90,000 clones, around 88% found once. Sequenced input: peripheral blood. The sequence was obtained from a man in his fifties with COVID-19, enrolled during active disease.

DNA for the CDR3: TGCGCCAGCAGCCAGACAGGGATTGAAGAGACCCAGTACTTC. This encodes CASSQTGIEETQYF. This chain connects TRBV5-1 to TRBJ2-5, with 7 bases aligning to TRBD1. CDR1 is SGHRS, CDR2 YFSETQ, per germline. V lost 4 bases and J lost 3; bases outside the gene matches: 6. The CDR3 totals 14 residues.